This TCR beta chain originates from a study of blood T cell repertoires in COVID-19. Study overall: COVID-19 samples from acute and convalescent phases originated in the United States, Italy and Spain.

Sequencing was performed with immunoSEQ multiplex PCR; in TCRdb, only in-frame clones are kept and a portion is missing. The sample holds about 270,000 clones, 84% seen once. Trimming shortened V by 0 bases and J by 7 bases, and 16 bases separated the two germline ends. Germline CDR1 and CDR2: SGHRS and YFSETQ. The CDR3 is 15 amino acids. The TCR comes from a human donor in a cohort sampled during active COVID-19. The chain uses TRBV5-1 and TRBJ1-2, with a weak D call TRBD1 (6 bases). Sequencing used peripheral blood. CDR3 bases: TGCGCCAGCAGCTTGGTTGGACAGTCCTTGGGTGGCTACACCTTC. This sequence encodes CASSLVGQSLGGYTF.